Below, 14 T cell receptor beta chains from the same sample are listed, as sequenced in a study of molecular identifiers for immune sequencing clone quantification. TCRdb re-analysed the PCR reads in MiXCR, keeping a single row per CDR3 protein. The sample has about 640,000 distinct CDR3 sequences; 20% are singletons. Sequencing input: naive CD8+ T cells from blood, with Jurkat cell RNA spiked in. Described subset: FACS-sorted CD8+CD4-CCR7+CD45RA+ naive T cells. All receptors come from a human donor in good health. Some libraries in this study had Jurkat cell RNA spiked in.

This clonotype appeared many times. The genes are TRBV19 and TRBJ1-5, with TRBD1 identical over 8 bases. CDR3 length: 15 amino acids. The germline V gene has CDR1 LNHDA and CDR2 SQIVND (reference sequence). With V trimmed by 3 bases and J by 7 bases, 8 bases remained unmatched. CDR3 in amino acids: CASSILAGGQQPQHF. CDR3 coding DNA: TGTGCCAGTAGTATTTTGGCAGGGGGCCAGCAGCCCCAGCATTTT.

In its sample, this clonotype was seen many times. The V and J genes are TRBV7-9 and TRBJ2-2, with D perhaps given as TRBD1 or TRBD2 (5 bases each). Germline CDR1 is SEHNR and CDR2 is FQNEAQ (reference sequence). The CDR3 extends over 15 amino acids. With 5 bases removed from V and 7 bases from J, the gap between germline ends came to 17 bases. The CDR3 is CASSPGPSKDGELFF. The CDR3 DNA follows: TGTGCCAGCAGCCCGGGACCGTCGAAGGACGGGGAGCTGTTTTTT.

Concerning this clonotype itself: It may be a read error: a sequence one base away is much more abundant. This chain connects TRBV2 to TRBJ2-3, with D hard to call. Per the germline V gene, CDR1 is SNHLY and CDR2 is FYNNEI. The CDR3 is 13 residues long. The CDR3 is CASLTIEADAQYF. The CDR3 DNA sequence: TGTGCCAGCTTAACGATCGAGGCAGATGCGCAGTATTTT.

The chain employs TRBV20-1 and TRBJ2-7; TRBD2 matches at 10 bases. The CDR3 runs 16 residues. The V segment lost 2 bases and the J segment 0 bases; nucleotides outside the gene matches: 7. Germline CDR1 reads DFQATT; CDR2 reads SNEGSKA (reference sequence). The CDR3 sequence is CSARPNSGGHSYEQYF. In nucleotides, the CDR3 is TGCAGTGCTAGACCCAATAGCGGGGGGCACTCCTACGAGCAGTACTTC.

This clonotype was seen ten or more times. This chain connects TRBV7-9 to TRBJ1-1, with D perhaps TRBD1 (5 bases). From germline, CDR1 is SEHNR and CDR2 FQNEAQ (reference sequence). The CDR3 is 15 residues long. V gave up 1 base and J gave up 5 bases, with 14 bases separating them. For the CDR3, the DNA is TGTGCCAGCAGCTTAGTAGGTAGGGGTGCAACTGAAGCTTTCTTT. It translates to CASSLVGRGATEAFF.

This chain uses TRBV27 with TRBJ2-1; 7 bases are a match to TRBD1. V dropped 5 bases and J dropped 5; count of bases not matched to a gene: 3. This CDR3 has 13 amino acids. Germline values: CDR1 MNHEY, CDR2 SMNVEV (reference sequence). This CDR3 reads CASSRDSNNEQFF. The CDR3 DNA is TGTGCCAGCAGTAGGGACAGCAACAATGAGCAGTTCTTC.

This clonotype was detected only a few times. V gene TRBV5-6 combines with J gene TRBJ2-5, with a possible D match to TRBD2 (5 bases). CDR3 size: 15 residues. In germline, CDR1 is SGHDT, CDR2 YYEEEE. Trimming removed 1 base at V and 4 bases at J, with 14 bases between. The CDR3 nucleotides are TGTGCCAGCAGCTTGTGGCCGGGGTTGCGAGAGACCCAGTACTTC. It encodes CASSLWPGLRETQYF.

This clonotype was seen repeatedly, ten times or more. This chain connects TRBV28 to TRBJ1-5; TRBD1 aligns across 7 bases. Germline loops: CDR1 MDHEN, CDR2 SYDVKM. Trimming took 3 bases from V and 0 from J; bases not matched to a gene: 11. The CDR3 length is 18 residues. CDR3 nucleotides: TGTGCCAGCAGTTTCATGGTTACAGGGGCTTATAGCAATCAGCCCCAGCATTTT. Translating gives CASSFMVTGAYSNQPQHF. The variable domain in full, completed from reference TRBV28 and TRBJ1-5, reads DVKVTQSSRYLVKRTGEKVFLECVQDMDHENMFWYRQDPGLGLRLIYFSYDVKMKEKGDIPEGYSVSREKKERFSLILESASTNQTSMYLCASSFMVTGAYSNQPQHFGDGTRLSIL.

This clonotype was picked up many times. This chain connects TRBV27 to TRBJ1-4; D unresolved. The CDR3 contains 14 residues. From germline, CDR1 is MNHEY and CDR2 SMNVEV (reference sequence). V was cut by 6 bases and J by 5 bases, with 13 bases left in between. The CDR3 protein is CASSNTIGNEKLFF. CDR3 nucleotide sequence: TGTGCCAGCAGCAACACCATAGGGAATGAAAAACTGTTTTTT.

Points on this clonotype: It may be a read error: a sequence one base away is much more abundant. V and J are TRBV27 and TRBJ2-7; TRBD1 matches at 7 bases. With V trimmed by 5 bases and J by 3 bases, 4 bases remained unmatched. This CDR3 spans 13 amino acids. Per the germline V gene, CDR1 is MNHEY and CDR2 is SMNVEV (reference sequence). DNA for the CDR3: TGTGCCAGCAGTACCCGGACAGGCTACGAGCAGTACTTC. It encodes CASSTRTGYEQYF.

The sample holds many counts of this clonotype. The CDR3 nucleotides are TGTGCCAGCAGTCCAAGAGGGTCGGTAGCTTTCTTT. It is translated as CASSPRGSVAFF. V gene TRBV27 combines with J gene TRBJ1-1; D is unclear. The V gene's germline CDR1 is MNHEY and CDR2 SMNVEV (reference sequence). V was clipped by 5 bases and J by 10 bases, with 14 bases between them. The CDR3 runs to 12 residues.

V and J are TRBV3-1 and TRBJ1-3, with 9 bases identical to TRBD1. Germline V gives CDR1 LGHDT, CDR2 YNNKEL (reference sequence). This CDR3 is built from 16 residues. J gave up 4 bases and V 0 bases, and 4 bases lay outside the gene matches. CDR3 sequence: CASSQEYRGLGNTIYF. DNA of the CDR3: TGTGCCAGCAGCCAAGAATACAGGGGGCTAGGAAACACCATATATTTT. Together with reference TRBV3-1 and TRBJ1-3, the CDR3 gives the full variable domain: DTAVSQTPKYLVTQMGNDKSIKCEQNLGHDTMYWYKQDSKKFLKIMFSYNNKELIINETVPNRFSPKSPDKAHLNLHINSLELGDSAVYFCASSQEYRGLGNTIYFGEGSWLTVV.

This clonotype was found a few times. V gene TRBV27 combines with J gene TRBJ2-3; D may match TRBD1 or TRBD2 (5 bases each). This CDR3 is 14 amino acids long. Trimming took off 2 bases at V and 4 bases at J, with 10 bases between the two ends. Germline V gives CDR1 MNHEY, CDR2 SMNVEV (reference sequence). CDR3 DNA sequence: TGTGCCAGCAGTTTAGGGGGATCGGCAGATACGCAGTATTTT. As protein: CASSLGGSADTQYF.

This clonotype was recorded many times. V is TRBV13 and J is TRBJ2-7; the D gene is possibly TRBD2 (6 bases). The V and J ends lost 0 bases and 7 bases respectively, with 10 bases between them. The CDR3 runs 13 residues. Germline V CDR1 and CDR2: PRHDT, FYEKMQ (reference sequence). This chain's CDR3 is CASSLGGGEEQYF. The DNA of the CDR3 is TGTGCCAGCAGCTTAGGCGGGGGTGAAGAGCAGTACTTC.